This TCR beta chain was sequenced during a study of T cell repertoires in cytomegalovirus infection (dated by TCRdb to between 2017 and 2020). About the study as a whole: Because public TCR beta signatures pointed to carriage of CMV infection together with the matching HLA type, the HLA type of each donor mattered for the analysis. Broad study findings and their caveats: In both this cohort and an independent roughly 330-donor cohort, the cumulative frequency of public TCR beta family members distinguished carriers of CMV infection plus the relevant HLA type. The ex vivo response was dominated by HLA-C-restricted CMV-specific TCR beta clonotypes, and the single most frequent clonotype in two of eight donors was supplied by these HLA-C-restricted clonotypes.

Sequencing was performed on an Illumina HiSeq 1500. TCRdb took the public reads, trimmed them with fastp at Q25, ran MiXCR for clone calling and kept in-frame beta chains. Each entry is one CDR3 protein sequence, shown with its most common DNA and genes. Present in this sample are approximately 500,000 distinct CDR3 sequences, around 27% of which were seen just once. The ten most abundant clones make up around 13% of the sample. Worth noting for this clonotype: This receptor's antigen is unknown. Per-base quality was not reported, and no clone a single base away is much larger than it.

The cysteine opens and the phenylalanine closes a CDR3 of 13 amino acids. The retained sequence is limited to the CDR3, 39 bases, with the frame set at the first base. The germline V gene encodes CDR1 DFQATT and CDR2 SNEGSKA (reference sequence). The germline V end is reduced by 3 bases and the J end by 5 bases; junction bases left unmatched: 3. The sample consisted of PBMCs. The TCR was taken from a human donor in good health (CMV status not recorded). Some clones in this sample may be carry-over from other donors' samples. The V gene is TRBV20-1 and the J gene is TRBJ2-5; the junction holds 10 bases that match TRBD2. The CDR3 protein sequence reads: CSARSLAGETQYF. The DNA sequence follows: TGCAGTGCTAGGTCACTAGCGGGGGAGACCCAGTACTTC.